The 10 T cell receptor beta chains below were found in one sample sequenced in a study of blood T cell repertoires in COVID-19. The repertoire was sequenced with immunoSEQ multiplex PCR; TCRdb's copy has only in-frame clones and lacks some. The data show some 93,000 clones, with about 76% seen just once and approximately 24% held by the top ten. The sequencing sample was made of peripheral blood. The source is a human donor in a cohort sampled during active COVID-19.

The chain joins TRBV15 to TRBJ2-3; 7 bases map to TRBD1. CDR3 size: 16 residues. V was clipped by 3 bases and J by 2 bases; unmatched bases: 8. The V gene's germline CDR1 is LNHNV and CDR2 YYDKDF (reference sequence). The CDR3 spells CATSRNTGATTDTQYF. CDR3 nucleotide sequence: TGTGCCACCAGCAGGAATACAGGGGCGACCACAGATACGCAGTATTTT.

The genes are TRBV11-3 and TRBJ2-1; 10 nucleotides match TRBD2. Germline values: CDR1 SGHNT, CDR2 YENEEA. This CDR3 contains 15 residues. Losses at the gene ends were 7 bases for V and 6 bases for J; bases not matched to a gene: 9. The CDR3 is CASTLGSGRANEQFF. For the CDR3, the DNA is TGTGCCAGCACCCTGGGGAGCGGGAGGGCCAATGAGCAGTTCTTC.

This rearrangement joins TRBV5-1 to TRBJ2-7; TRBD2 matches at 8 bases. The CDR3 is 15 residues long. J lost 5 bases, V lost 4 bases, and 11 bases had no gene match. Germline V CDR1 and CDR2: SGHRS, YFSETQ. The CDR3 here is CASSQVGLGLNEQYF. DNA of the CDR3: TGCGCCAGCAGCCAGGTGGGACTAGGTCTTAACGAGCAGTACTTC.

The gene calls are TRBV11-2 and TRBJ2-7, with D possibly being TRBD2 (5 bases). Trimming removed 7 bases at V and 4 bases at J, with 14 bases between. CDR3 size: 13 residues. Germline V gives CDR1 SGHAT, CDR2 FQNNGV. This CDR3 reads CASKPGSRYEQYF. CDR3 bases: TGTGCCAGCAAACCGGGATCAAGGTACGAGCAGTACTTC.

V gene TRBV19 combines with J gene TRBJ2-1; 8 bases fit TRBD2. The CDR3 contains 15 residues. Trimming cost V 3 bases and J 8 bases; bases outside gene matches: 9. CDR1 is LNHDA, CDR2 SQIVND, per germline (reference sequence). CDR3 coding DNA: TGTGCCAGTAGTATCCAAGCGGGAGTGATCGATGAGCAGTTCTTC. It yields the protein CASSIQAGVIDEQFF.

V gene TRBV2 combines with J gene TRBJ1-6; TRBD1 matches 9 bases. V gave up 7 bases and J gave up 7 bases; unmatched junction bases: 11. From germline, CDR1 is SNHLY and CDR2 FYNNEI. The CDR3 loop spans 16 amino acids. The CDR3, as DNA: TGTGCCAGCATGAGGGTGTGGGGGACAGGGAATTCACCCCTCCACTTT. Translation: CASMRVWGTGNSPLHF.

V is TRBV5-5 and J is TRBJ1-4; D possibly corresponds to TRBD1 (6 bases). Per germline, CDR1 SGHKS and CDR2 YYEKEE (reference sequence). V was pared by 4 bases and J by 0 bases, with 16 bases between. The CDR3 has 17 amino acids. The CDR3 DNA sequence: TGTGCCAGCAGCCCTAATGACAGGAGTGCAACTAATGAAAAACTGTTTTTT. This gives the protein CASSPNDRSATNEKLFF. Looking up the rest from reference TRBV5-5 and TRBJ1-4 gives the full variable domain: DAGVTQSPTHLIKTRGQQVTLRCSPISGHKSVSWYQQVLGQGPQFIFQYYEKEERGRGNFPDRFSARQFPNYSSELNVNALLLGDSALYLCASSPNDRSATNEKLFFGSGTQLSVL.

Note on this clone: At the DNA level, this CDR3 is encoded by other sequences in the same sample as well. V usage is TRBV9 and J usage is TRBJ1-2, with TRBD1 as a possible D gene (5 bases). This CDR3 region has 15 residues. V was shortened by 0 bases and J by 3 bases, with 12 bases between the two germline ends. Germline assignment: CDR1 SGDLS and CDR2 YYNGEE. The CDR3 nucleotides are TGTGCCAGCAGCGTAGCGGGGGGAGGGGACTATGGCTACACCTTC. As protein: CASSVAGGGDYGYTF.

The table lists this clone with a count of one. The rearrangement joins TRBV5-6 to TRBJ1-3; D not resolved. Germline assignment: CDR1 SGHDT and CDR2 YYEEEE. CDR3 size: 13 residues. V lost 7 bases, J lost 3 bases, and 11 bases lay in between. CDR3 nucleotides: TGTGCCAGCGCGATCCCCGGTGGAAACACCATATATTTT. This encodes CASAIPGGNTIYF.

This clone was found once. V and J are TRBV18 and TRBJ2-5; 7 nucleotides line up with TRBD1. Germline CDR1 and CDR2: KGHSH and LQKENI. This CDR3 has 14 amino acids. V dropped 3 bases and J dropped 5; count of bases not matched to a gene: 6. CDR3 bases: TGTGCCAGCTCACCGAGGGGGCCAGGGGAGACCCAGTACTTC. Translation gives CASSPRGPGETQYF.